Shown below are 14 T cell receptor beta chains from a single sample sequenced in a study of CD8+ T cells in alopecia areata. Extracted from the samples, RNA was reverse transcribed into cDNA to serve as the sequencing template. This table comes from immunoSEQ multiplex PCR, and its TCRdb copy is limited to in-frame clones, with some not included. The table shows about 200,000 clones, with 45% to 70% occurring only once. The sample comprised CD8+ T cells sorted from blood. Receptor source: a human donor in good health.

The chain has TRBV25-1 and TRBJ2-3; D uncertain. Trimming removed 1 base from V and 0 bases from J, with 17 bases in between. CDR1 MGHDK and CDR2 SYGVNS come from the germline V gene. CDR3 length equals 18 residues. The CDR3 here is CASSESRLPKTSTDTQYF. The CDR3 nucleotides are TGTGCCAGCAGTGAATCCCGACTGCCAAAGACTAGCACAGATACGCAGTATTTT. Using reference TRBV25-1 and TRBJ2-3 for the parts outside the CDR3, the full variable domain is EADIYQTPRYLVIGTGKKITLECSQTMGHDKMYWYQQDPGMELHLIHYSYGVNSTEKGDLSSESTVSRIRTEHFPLTLESARPSHTSQYLCASSESRLPKTSTDTQYFGPGTRLTVL.

This clone was found a few times. V gene TRBV4-1 combines with J gene TRBJ2-7, with D uncertain. Germline assignment: CDR1 MGHRA and CDR2 YSYEKL. Trimming pared 1 base from V and 4 bases from J, leaving 14 bases between. The CDR3 loop spans 15 amino acids. CDR3 loop: CASSQVGITEYEQYF. The CDR3 DNA follows: TGCGCCAGCAGCCAAGTTGGGATAACAGAGTACGAGCAGTACTTC.

The CDR3 protein is CASSQQGTAQYF. CDR3 DNA: TGCGCCAGCAGCCAACAGGGGACAGCCCAGTACTTC. This chain connects TRBV4-1 to TRBJ2-5, with TRBD1 matching 7 bases. From germline, CDR1 is MGHRA and CDR2 YSYEKL. This CDR3 contains 12 residues. V trimming: 2 bases; J trimming: 9 bases; junction bases outside the gene matches: 3.

There are a few counts of this clone. This chain uses TRBV6-6 with TRBJ2-1; tentative D call: TRBD2 (6 bases). The germline gives CDR1 MNHNY, CDR2 SVGAGI (reference sequence). The V end lost 8 bases, the J end lost 4 bases, and 18 bases lay between the germline ends. The CDR3 covers 15 residues. The CDR3 DNA follows: TGTGCCAGCTCCCCACGGATGGGGGGATACAATGAGCAGTTCTTC. It translates to CASSPRMGGYNEQFF.

The chain is built from TRBV7-8 and TRBJ2-3; 9 bases match TRBD2. The CDR3 sequence is 17 residues long. The germline V gene encodes CDR1 SGHVS and CDR2 FQNEAQ. Trimming took 1 base from V and 0 from J; bases not matched to a gene: 5. DNA for the CDR3: TGTGCCAGCAGCTTAGAGGATAGCGGGAGCAGCACAGATACGCAGTATTTT. This translates into CASSLEDSGSSTDTQYF.

The chain joins TRBV5-4 to TRBJ1-1; D possibly corresponds to TRBD1 (6 bases). V lost 3 bases to trimming and J lost 1 base, with 10 bases between them. Germline V CDR1 and CDR2: SGHNT, YYREEE (reference sequence). There are 14 residues in the CDR3. The CDR3 DNA follows: TGTGCCAGCAGCTCAGGACAGACGAACACTGAAGCTTTCTTT. Amino acid sequence: CASSSGQTNTEAFF.

This chain joins TRBV11-2 and TRBJ2-7, with a tentative D call TRBD1 (6 bases). Deletions cut 2 bases from V and 3 bases from J, with 11 bases between. This CDR3 region has 14 residues. CDR1 is SGHAT, CDR2 FQNNGV, per germline. The CDR3 reads CASSLFAGDYEQYF. The CDR3 DNA follows: TGTGCCAGCAGCTTATTCGCAGGGGACTACGAGCAGTACTTC.

There are a few counts of this clone. Other DNA sequences in this sample translate to the same CDR3. The J gene is TRBJ2-7, the V gene TRBV4-1; D remains ambiguous. The germline CDR1 and CDR2 sequences are MGHRA and YSYEKL. V was trimmed by 0 bases and J by 3 bases, leaving 6 bases between them. There are 13 residues in the CDR3. CDR3 sequence (DNA): TGCGCCAGCAGCCAAGAAGGTGGCTACGAGCAGTACTTC. Translating it yields CASSQEGGYEQYF.

The rearrangement uses TRBV27 and TRBJ1-5; TRBD1 matches at 7 bases. Germline V gives CDR1 MNHEY, CDR2 SMNVEV (reference sequence). V lost 9 bases, J lost 1 base, and 6 bases stayed unmatched. This CDR3 is 14 amino acids long. The CDR3 region is CASQRQGSNQPQHF. CDR3 nucleotides: TGTGCCAGTCAACGACAGGGCAGCAATCAGCCCCAGCATTTT.

The chain joins TRBV29-1 to TRBJ2-7; TRBD1 is a possible D gene (7 bases). Deletions cut 2 bases from V and 6 bases from J, with 20 bases between. Germline-derived CDR1 and CDR2 are SQVTM and ANQGSEA. The CDR3 covers 15 residues. The CDR3 spells CSVESPEGARGEQYF. CDR3 DNA: TGCAGCGTTGAATCCCCGGAGGGGGCCCGTGGCGAGCAGTACTTC.

The V gene is TRBV29-1, the J gene TRBJ2-5; tentatively, D is TRBD2 (6 bases). V was shortened by 7 bases and J by 5 bases, with 26 bases between the two germline ends. This CDR3 contains 16 residues. Germline assignment: CDR1 SQVTM and CDR2 ANQGSEA. CDR3 nucleotide sequence: TGCAGCGCTGATACATACCGGGACTTAGGCACGGAGACCCAGTACTTC. Amino acids: CSADTYRDLGTETQYF.

This sequence joins TRBV9 and TRBJ2-5, with D perhaps being TRBD1 or TRBD2 (5 bases each). The V gene's germline CDR1 is SGDLS and CDR2 YYNGEE. The CDR3 spans 14 residues. The germline V and J ends were trimmed by 4 bases and 1 base, with 11 bases remaining between them. Here the CDR3 DNA reads TGTGCCAGCAGCCCCGGGACCAGCCAAGAGACCCAGTACTTC. It translates to CASSPGTSQETQYF.

This clone was seen once. V and J are TRBV13 and TRBJ1-1; 7 bases match TRBD1. Per germline, CDR1 PRHDT and CDR2 FYEKMQ (reference sequence). The J segment lost 1 base and the V segment lost 5 bases, leaving 4 bases of the junction unmatched. There are 14 residues in the CDR3. CDR3 in amino acids: CASSTRQGNTEAFF. The CDR3 coding sequence is TGTGCCAGCAGCACCCGACAGGGGAACACTGAAGCTTTCTTT.

The V call is TRBV25-1, the J call TRBJ2-1; maybe TRBD2 (5 bases). Trimming took 11 bases from V and 7 from J, leaving 18 bases between them. Germline CDR1 and CDR2: MGHDK and SYGVNS. This CDR3 comprises 13 residues. For the CDR3, the DNA is TGTGCCTCCAGTGAAAACGCGGGTAATGAGCAGTTCTTC. Translated: CASSENAGNEQFF.